The T cell receptor (beta chain) described here comes from a study of cytomegalovirus exposure and HLA in healthy donors. This clone has more than one count but fewer than ten. The CDR3 consists of 14 residues. Germline V gene data show CDR1 as SGHRS and CDR2 as YFSETQ. V was pared by 3 bases and J by 3 bases, with 3 bases of the junction left unmatched. The primer mix had 60 Vbeta and 13 Jbeta primers. Produced via immunoSEQ multiplex PCR; TCRdb's table is partial and in-frame only. The sample has more than 100,000 clones, roughly 9% seen once. Sequencing was done on a sample of PBMCs. V and J are TRBV5-1 and TRBJ2-5; 9 positions agree with TRBD1. The source of this sequence is a woman between 35 and 50 years old in good health and CMV-seropositive. CDR3 amino acids: CASSSRTGEETQYF. DNA of the CDR3: TGCGCCAGCAGCTCCAGGACAGGGGAAGAGACCCAGTACTTC.